The clone carrying this T cell receptor beta chain was counted at least ten times. Its antigen remains unidentified. The V end was cut by 1 base, the J end by 3 bases, with 13 bases between. The CDR3 totals 16 residues. The data were taken from a study of T-cell memory formation after mild COVID-19. General study points: The second-wave clones peaking on day 37 were not confirmed as SARS-CoV-2-specific.

TCRdb itself ran the 5' RACE reads through MiXCR, one entry per CDR3 protein. The sample lists roughly 250,000 distinct CDR3 sequences, around 17% occurring once. The chain combines TRBV12-3 or TRBV12-4 with TRBJ1-3, with D maybe TRBD1 (6 bases). This TCR derives from a man between 18 and 29 years old who had mild COVID-19 (a few samples of this study predate the infection). Cell type and time point are not known. The sample taken for sequencing was PBMCs or a T cell subset sorted from them (not recorded which). CDR3 residues: CASSLVGQRSGNTIYF. The CDR3 region has the DNA TGTGCCAGCAGTTTAGTGGGACAAAGAAGTGGAAACACCATATATTTT.